Each of the 9 T cell receptor beta chains below was sequenced from the same sample in a study of shared clonotypes between healthy human individuals. As defined, naive CD8 cells were CD45RO-negative and positively selected for CCR7, with terminally differentiated effector memory CD45RA+ cells excluded. The table came from immunoSEQ multiplex PCR; TCRdb's copy has only in-frame clones and leaves some out. Of roughly 600,000 clones in the sample, about 98% were seen once. Sequenced input: naive CD8+ T cells sorted from blood. The receptors were sampled from a man aged 25 to 40 in good health.

The chain couples TRBV7-2 to TRBJ2-7; D gene uncertain. CDR1 is SGHTA, CDR2 FQGNSA, per germline. V dropped 1 base and J dropped 3 bases, with 7 bases sitting between them. The CDR3 is 13 residues long. Written as DNA, the CDR3 is TGTGCCAGCAGCTTAGAGCCCCTCTACGAGCAGTACTTC. Residues: CASSLEPLYEQYF.

V usage is TRBV5-1 and J usage is TRBJ2-1, with D possibly called TRBD1 or TRBD2 (5 bases each). V was cut by 4 bases and J by 2 bases, with 28 bases left in between. From germline, CDR1 is SGHRS and CDR2 YFSETQ. The CDR3 runs to 20 residues. The CDR3 region is CASSPIPLWGSGTTYNEQFF. The CDR3 coding sequence is TGCGCCAGCAGCCCTATCCCCCTTTGGGGGAGCGGAACAACCTACAATGAGCAGTTCTTC.

The chain combines TRBV5-6 with TRBJ2-7; D could derive from TRBD1 or TRBD2 (5 bases each). The V end was cut by 4 bases, the J end by 3 bases, with 14 bases between. The germline V gene has CDR1 SGHDT and CDR2 YYEEEE. This CDR3 spans 14 amino acids. The CDR3 reads CASSQAGAVYEQYF. The CDR3 DNA reads TGTGCCAGCAGCCAGGCCGGGGCAGTCTACGAGCAGTACTTC.

J is TRBJ1-1 and V is TRBV9; no firm D call. From germline, CDR1 is SGDLS and CDR2 YYNGEE. The CDR3 sequence is 13 residues long. With 0 bases removed from V and 4 bases from J, the gap between germline ends came to 7 bases. The CDR3 protein is CASSVGWGTEAFF. CDR3 nucleotide sequence: TGTGCCAGCAGCGTAGGCTGGGGCACTGAAGCTTTCTTT.

V gene TRBV4-1 combines with J gene TRBJ1-1; 8 nucleotides agree with TRBD1. Germline V gene lookup returns CDR1 MGHRA and CDR2 YSYEKL. This CDR3 has 17 amino acids. Trimming cost V 5 bases and J 1 base; bases outside gene matches: 12. The CDR3 loop is CASSSHTGTGGNTEAFF. As DNA, the CDR3 is TGCGCCAGCAGCAGTCATACCGGGACAGGTGGGAACACTGAAGCTTTCTTT.

The chain has TRBV7-9 and TRBJ2-7, with D uncertain. This CDR3 contains 14 residues. Deletions cut 4 bases from V and 2 bases from J, with 12 bases between. Per germline, CDR1 SEHNR and CDR2 FQNEAQ (reference sequence). CDR3 sequence: CASSSASKTYEQYF. The CDR3 DNA reads TGTGCCAGCAGCTCCGCCAGCAAGACCTACGAGCAGTACTTC. The complete variable domain, with remaining parts taken from reference TRBV7-9 and TRBJ2-7, reads DTGVSQNPRHKITKRGQNVTFRCDPISEHNRLYWYRQTLGQGPEFLTYFQNEAQLEKSRLLSDRFSAERPKGSFSTLEIQRTEQGDSAMYLCASSSASKTYEQYFGPGTRLTVT.

J is TRBJ2-1 and V is TRBV29-1; D remains ambiguous. CDR3 length equals 10 residues. The V and J ends lost 0 bases and 15 bases respectively, with 9 bases between them. Germline CDR1 is SQVTM and CDR2 is ANQGSEA. The CDR3 is CSVEESHRFF. The CDR3, as DNA: TGCAGCGTTGAAGAATCGCACAGGTTCTTC.

On this clone: This sample includes further DNA sequences coding for the same CDR3. The gene calls are TRBV9 and TRBJ2-1, with 12 bases fitting TRBD2. The CDR3 spans 14 residues. Germline V lookup: CDR1 SGDLS, CDR2 YYNGEE. The J segment lost 3 bases and the V segment lost 8 bases, leaving 3 bases of the junction unmatched. CDR3 sequence reads: CASAGLAGYNEQFF. The DNA for the CDR3 is TGTGCCAGTGCGGGACTAGCGGGCTACAATGAGCAGTTCTTC.

The chain has TRBV7-2 and TRBJ2-7; 11 bases are shared with TRBD2. CDR1 is SGHTA, CDR2 FQGNSA, per germline. Germline trimming cut 4 bases from V and 4 bases from J; bases unmatched to any gene: 3. The CDR3 has 14 residues. The CDR3 DNA is TGTGCCAGCAGCTCCTCTAGCGGGAGGTACGAGCAGTACTTC. It encodes CASSSSSGRYEQYF.